The source of this TCR beta chain is a study of T cell repertoires in cytomegalovirus infection. With 6 bases removed from V and 3 bases from J, the gap between germline ends came to 15 bases. The germline V gene encodes CDR1 DFQATT and CDR2 SNEGSKA (reference sequence). The CDR3 runs 14 residues. Findings and caveats of the study: Of the TCR beta families, the public ones yielded a cumulative frequency that identified carriers of CMV plus the relevant HLA. Within the response measured ex vivo, HLA-C-restricted CMV-specific TCR beta clonotypes were dominant.

This clonotype was seen only a few times. Its target is not known. MiXCR, run by TCRdb on the reads, gives a single entry per CDR3 protein. There are some 300,000 distinct CDR3 sequences in the sample; about 8.8% occur only once, and 2.5% lies in the top ten. This sequence was found in a human donor in good health (CMV status not recorded). Some clones in this sample may be carry-over from other donors' samples. The sequenced sample consisted of PBMCs. The chain recombines TRBV20-1 with TRBJ2-4; D is unclear. The CDR3 loop reads CSAPPLGYKNIQYF. CDR3 bases: TGCAGTGCCCCCCCCTTGGGTTACAAAAACATTCAGTACTTC.